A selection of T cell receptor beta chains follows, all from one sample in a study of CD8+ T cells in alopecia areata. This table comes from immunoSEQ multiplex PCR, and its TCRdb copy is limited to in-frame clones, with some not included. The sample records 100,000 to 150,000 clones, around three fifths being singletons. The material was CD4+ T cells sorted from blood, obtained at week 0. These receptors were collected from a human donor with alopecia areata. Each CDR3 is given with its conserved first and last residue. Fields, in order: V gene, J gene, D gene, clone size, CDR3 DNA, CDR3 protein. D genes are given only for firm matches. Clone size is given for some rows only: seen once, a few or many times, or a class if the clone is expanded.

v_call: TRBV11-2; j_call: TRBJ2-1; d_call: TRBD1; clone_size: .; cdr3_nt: TGTGCCAGCAGTACAGGGGGCAATGAGCAGTTCTTC; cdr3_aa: CASSTGGNEQFF
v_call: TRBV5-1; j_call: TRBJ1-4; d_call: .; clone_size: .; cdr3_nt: TGCGCCAGCAGCTTGGACGTCGATGAAAAACTGTTTTTT; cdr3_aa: CASSLDVDEKLFF
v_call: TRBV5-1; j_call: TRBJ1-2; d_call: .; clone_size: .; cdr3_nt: TGCGCCAGCAGGGGGGACATTAACTATGGCTACACCTTC; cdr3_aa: CASRGDINYGYTF
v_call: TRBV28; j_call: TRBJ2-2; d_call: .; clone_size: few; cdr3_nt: TGTGCCAGCGGTTCTGGGGTCGACACCGGGGAGCTGTTTTTT; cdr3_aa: CASGSGVDTGELFF
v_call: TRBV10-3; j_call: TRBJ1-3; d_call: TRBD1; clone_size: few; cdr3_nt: TGTGCCATCAGTCAGGGGGCGGAAGGAAACACCATATATTTT; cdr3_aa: CAISQGAEGNTIYF
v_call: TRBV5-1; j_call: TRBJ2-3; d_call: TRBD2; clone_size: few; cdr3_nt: TGCGCCAGCACCCTTCGAGCGGGGGCAGCTAGCACAGATACGCAGTATTTT; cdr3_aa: CASTLRAGAASTDTQYF
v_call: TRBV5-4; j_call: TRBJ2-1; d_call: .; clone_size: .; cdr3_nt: TGTGCCAGCAGCTTGGTTCGGGGAAGCTCCTACAATGAGCAGTTCTTC; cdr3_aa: CASSLVRGSSYNEQFF
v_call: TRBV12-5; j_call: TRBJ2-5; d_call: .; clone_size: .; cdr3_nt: TGTGCTAGTTCCCAGGGGTACCAAGAGACCCAGTACTTC; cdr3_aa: CASSQGYQETQYF
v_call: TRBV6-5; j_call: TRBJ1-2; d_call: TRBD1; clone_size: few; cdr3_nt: TGTGCCAGCAGTTATTACGGACAGGACTATGGCTACACCTTC; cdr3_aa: CASSYYGQDYGYTF
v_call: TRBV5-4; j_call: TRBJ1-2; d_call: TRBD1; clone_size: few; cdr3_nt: TGTGCCAGCAGCCGGGACAGGGGTAGAGGGAACTATGGCTACACCTTC; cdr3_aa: CASSRDRGRGNYGYTF
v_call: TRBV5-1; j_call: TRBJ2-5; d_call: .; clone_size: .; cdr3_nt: TGCGCCAGCAGCACTGGGGCGTCAATCCAAGAGACCCAGTACTTC; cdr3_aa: CASSTGASIQETQYF
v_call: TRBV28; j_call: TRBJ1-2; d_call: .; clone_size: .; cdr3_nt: TGTGCCAGCAGTTTATCCATTGTCGGGTATGGCTACACCTTC; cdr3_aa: CASSLSIVGYGYTF
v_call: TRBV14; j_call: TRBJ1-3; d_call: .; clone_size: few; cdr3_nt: TGTGCCAGCAGCCGGAGGGGGGGTAGCTCTGGAAACACCATATATTTT; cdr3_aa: CASSRRGGSSGNTIYF
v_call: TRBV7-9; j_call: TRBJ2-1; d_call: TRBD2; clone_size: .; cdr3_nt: TGTGCCAGCAGCCCCGGGACTAGCGCTCTTTACTCCTACAATGAGCAGTTCTTC; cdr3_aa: CASSPGTSALYSYNEQFF
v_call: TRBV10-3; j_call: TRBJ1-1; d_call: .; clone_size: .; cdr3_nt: TGTGCCATCAGTGAGTCCGGGACTTTGAACACTGAAGCTTTCTTT; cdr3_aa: CAISESGTLNTEAFF
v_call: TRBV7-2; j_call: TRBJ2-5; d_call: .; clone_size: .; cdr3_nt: TGTGCCAGCAGGAAAGAAGAGACCCAGTACTTC; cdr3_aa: CASRKEETQYF
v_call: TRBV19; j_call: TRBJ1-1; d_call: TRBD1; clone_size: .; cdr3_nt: TGTGCCAGTCACAGGGGCGGATGGAACACTGAAGCTTTCTTT; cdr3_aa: CASHRGGWNTEAFF
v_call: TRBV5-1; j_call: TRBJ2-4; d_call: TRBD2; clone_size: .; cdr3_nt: TGCGCCAGCAGCTTGACGGGGGGATTAGCCAAAAACATTCAGTACTTC; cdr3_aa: CASSLTGGLAKNIQYF
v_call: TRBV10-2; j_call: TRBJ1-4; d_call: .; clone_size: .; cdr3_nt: TGCGCCAGCAGTGAGTCGGGGGCGAGTAATGAAAAACTGTTTTTT; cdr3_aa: CASSESGASNEKLFF
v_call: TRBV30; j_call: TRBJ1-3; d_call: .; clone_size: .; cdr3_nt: TGTGCCTGGACCCGGGCGGCTGGAAACACCATATATTTT; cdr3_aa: CAWTRAAGNTIYF
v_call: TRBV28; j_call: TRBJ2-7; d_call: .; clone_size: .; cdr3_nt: TGTGCCACCTCGTCCCCCTACGAGCAGTACTTC; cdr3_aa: CATSSPYEQYF
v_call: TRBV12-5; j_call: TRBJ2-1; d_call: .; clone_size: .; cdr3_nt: TGTGCTAGTGGTTTGGGGCTAGCGACAACCAATGAGCAGTTCTTC; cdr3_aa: CASGLGLATTNEQFF
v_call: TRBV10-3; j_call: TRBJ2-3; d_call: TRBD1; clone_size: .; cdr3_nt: TGTGCCATCCGGCCTGGGACAGGGGCAGATACGCAGTATTTT; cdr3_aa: CAIRPGTGADTQYF
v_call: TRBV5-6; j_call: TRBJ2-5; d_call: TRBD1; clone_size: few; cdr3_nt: TGTGCCAGCAGCTTCCGGGACAGGGGGCCGACCCAGTACTTC; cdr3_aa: CASSFRDRGPTQYF
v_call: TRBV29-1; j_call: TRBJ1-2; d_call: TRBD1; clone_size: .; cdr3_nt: TGCAGCGGACCGACAGGGTTCGGCTATGGCTACACCTTC; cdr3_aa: CSGPTGFGYGYTF
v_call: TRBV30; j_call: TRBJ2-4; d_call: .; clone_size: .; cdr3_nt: TGTGCCTGGAACACCAATACGAGGGGCCAGTACTTC; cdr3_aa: CAWNTNTRGQYF
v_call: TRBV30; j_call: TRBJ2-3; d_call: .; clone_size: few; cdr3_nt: TGTGCCTGGGCCGGGCCCACTGCCACAGATACGCAGTATTTT; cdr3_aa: CAWAGPTATDTQYF
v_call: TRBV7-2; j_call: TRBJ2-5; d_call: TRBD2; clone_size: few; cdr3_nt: TGTGCCAGCAGCTTACAAGCGGGGGGGTTTAAGACCCAGTACTTC; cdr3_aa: CASSLQAGGFKTQYF
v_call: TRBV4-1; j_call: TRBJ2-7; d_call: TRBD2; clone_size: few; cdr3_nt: TGCGCCAGCAGCCAAGAGTCGGCTAGCGGGACCTATGAGCAGTACTTC; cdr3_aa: CASSQESASGTYEQYF
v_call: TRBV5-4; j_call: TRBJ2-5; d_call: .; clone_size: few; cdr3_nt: TGTGCCAGCAGCTTGGAGGAGGGTGGCGAGACCCAGTACTTC; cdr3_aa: CASSLEEGGETQYF
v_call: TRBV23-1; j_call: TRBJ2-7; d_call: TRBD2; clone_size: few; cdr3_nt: TGCGCCAGCAGTCAAAATGGGACTAGCGGCTACGAGCAGTACTTC; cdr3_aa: CASSQNGTSGYEQYF
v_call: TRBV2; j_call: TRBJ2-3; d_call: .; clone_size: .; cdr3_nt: TGTGCCAGCAGTGAGAGCACAGATACGCAGTATTTT; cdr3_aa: CASSESTDTQYF
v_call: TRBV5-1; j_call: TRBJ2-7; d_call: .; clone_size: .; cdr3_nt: TGCGCCAGCAGCCCGTCCGGGACAACGATTTACGAGCAGTACTTC; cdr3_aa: CASSPSGTTIYEQYF
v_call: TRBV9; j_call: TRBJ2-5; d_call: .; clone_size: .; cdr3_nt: TGTGCCAGCAGCGTTCCCACCCGTGACAGTGAAGTGGGAGAGACCCAGTACTTC; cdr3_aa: CASSVPTRDSEVGETQYF
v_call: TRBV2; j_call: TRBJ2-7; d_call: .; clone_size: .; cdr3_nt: TGTGCCAGCAGAGGGGACGGCGCTTACGAGCAGTACTTC; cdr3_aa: CASRGDGAYEQYF
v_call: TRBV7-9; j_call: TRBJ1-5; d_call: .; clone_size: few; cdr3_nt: TGTGCCAGCAGCAAAACCCGGACAGATAATCAGCCCCAGCATTTT; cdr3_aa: CASSKTRTDNQPQHF
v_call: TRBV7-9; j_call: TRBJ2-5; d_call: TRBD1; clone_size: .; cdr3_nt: TGTGCCAGCAGATCGACGAGGGGGCGAGAGACCCAGTACTTC; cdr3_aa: CASRSTRGRETQYF
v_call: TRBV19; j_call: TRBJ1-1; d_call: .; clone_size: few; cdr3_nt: TGTGCCAGTAGTATTTCGGGTGACACTGAAGCTTTCTTT; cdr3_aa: CASSISGDTEAFF
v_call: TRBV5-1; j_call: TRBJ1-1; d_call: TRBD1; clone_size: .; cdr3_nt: TGCGCCAGCAGCGGAGGACAGGGGGCTAGGAGGGAAGCTTTCTTT; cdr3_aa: CASSGGQGARREAFF
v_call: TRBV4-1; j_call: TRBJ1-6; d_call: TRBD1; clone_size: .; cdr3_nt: TGCGCCAGCAGCCAAGATACAGGGGGATCCTCACCCCTCCACTTT; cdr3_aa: CASSQDTGGSSPLHF
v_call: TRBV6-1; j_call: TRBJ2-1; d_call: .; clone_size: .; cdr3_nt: TGTGCCAGCAGGCCTCGGGGACAGCGGGACAATGAGCAGTTCTTC; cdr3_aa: CASRPRGQRDNEQFF
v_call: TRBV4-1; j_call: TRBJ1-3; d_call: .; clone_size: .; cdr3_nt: TGCGCCAGCAGCCAAGATATACTCTCTGGAAACACCATATATTTT; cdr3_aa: CASSQDILSGNTIYF
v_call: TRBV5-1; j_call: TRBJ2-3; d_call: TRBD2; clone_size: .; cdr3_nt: TGCGCCAGCAGCTTAGCGGGGGGCTCAGATACGCAGTATTTT; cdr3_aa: CASSLAGGSDTQYF
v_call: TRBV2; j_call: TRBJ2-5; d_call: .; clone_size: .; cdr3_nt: TGTGCCAGTACCCGGGAACCTAGGGAGACCCAGTACTTC; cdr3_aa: CASTREPRETQYF
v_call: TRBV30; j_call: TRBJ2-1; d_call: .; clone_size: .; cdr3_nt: TGTGCCTGGGTCCGCTCCTACAATGAGCAGTTCTTC; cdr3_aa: CAWVRSYNEQFF
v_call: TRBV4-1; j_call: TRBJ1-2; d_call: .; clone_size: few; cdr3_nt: TGCGCCAGCAGCCAAGATCGTGGACAGTACAACTATGGCTACACCTTC; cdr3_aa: CASSQDRGQYNYGYTF
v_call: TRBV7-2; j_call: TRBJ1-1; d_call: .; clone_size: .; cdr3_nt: TGTGCCAGCAGCTTAGTGGGGGCTGGGACCACTGAAGCTTTCTTT; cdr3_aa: CASSLVGAGTTEAFF
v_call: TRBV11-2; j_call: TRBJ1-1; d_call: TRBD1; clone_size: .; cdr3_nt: TGTGCCAGCACCAGGACAGGAGTTAACACTGAAGCTTTCTTT; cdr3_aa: CASTRTGVNTEAFF
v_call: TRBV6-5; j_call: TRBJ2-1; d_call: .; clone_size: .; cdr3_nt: TGTGCCAGCAGGCCTTCATACAATGAGCAGTTCTTC; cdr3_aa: CASRPSYNEQFF
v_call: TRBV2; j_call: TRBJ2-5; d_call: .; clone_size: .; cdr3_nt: TGTGCCAGCAGCCTAGCAGATCAAGAGACCCAGTACTTC; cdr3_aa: CASSLADQETQYF
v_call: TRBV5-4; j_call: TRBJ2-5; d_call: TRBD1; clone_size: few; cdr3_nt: TGTGCCAGCAGCTTGGAGGGACAGGAGACCCAGTACTTC; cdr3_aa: CASSLEGQETQYF
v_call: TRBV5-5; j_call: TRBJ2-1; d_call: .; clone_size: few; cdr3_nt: TGTGCCAGCAGCTTTTTCTCCAATGAGCAGTTCTTC; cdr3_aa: CASSFFSNEQFF
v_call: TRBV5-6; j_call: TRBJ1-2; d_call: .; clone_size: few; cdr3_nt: TGTGCCAGCAGCTTGCCTCCCGGGGGCTACACCTTC; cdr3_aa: CASSLPPGGYTF
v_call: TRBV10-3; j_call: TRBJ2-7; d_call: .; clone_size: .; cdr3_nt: TGTGCCATCAGTGTGGGCGGCAGCTCCTACGAGCAGTACTTC; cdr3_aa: CAISVGGSSYEQYF
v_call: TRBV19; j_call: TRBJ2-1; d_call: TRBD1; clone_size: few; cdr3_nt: TGTGCCAGTAGTACCGGGACAGGGGTCTCCAATGAGCAGTTCTTC; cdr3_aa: CASSTGTGVSNEQFF
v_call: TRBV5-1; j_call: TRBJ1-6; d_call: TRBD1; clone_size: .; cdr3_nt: TGCGCCAGCAGCTCTACCTCGACAGGGAATTCACCCCTCCACTTT; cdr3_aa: CASSSTSTGNSPLHF
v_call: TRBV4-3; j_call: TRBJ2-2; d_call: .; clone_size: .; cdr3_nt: TGCGCCAGCAGCCAGGGGCGGGTCAGAACCGGGGAGCTGTTTTTT; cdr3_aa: CASSQGRVRTGELFF
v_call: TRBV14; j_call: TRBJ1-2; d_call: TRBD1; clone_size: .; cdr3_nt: TGTGCCAGCAGCCTTATTGACAGGGGGCTGAGGGGCTACACCTTC; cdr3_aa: CASSLIDRGLRGYTF
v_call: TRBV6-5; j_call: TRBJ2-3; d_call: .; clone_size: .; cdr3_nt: TGTGCCAGCCTCGAGGGGAATACGCAGTATTTT; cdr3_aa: CASLEGNTQYF
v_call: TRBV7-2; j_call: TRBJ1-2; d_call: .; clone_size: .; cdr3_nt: TGTGCCAGCAGCTTAGTGCAGGGTGACTATGGCTACACCTTC; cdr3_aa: CASSLVQGDYGYTF